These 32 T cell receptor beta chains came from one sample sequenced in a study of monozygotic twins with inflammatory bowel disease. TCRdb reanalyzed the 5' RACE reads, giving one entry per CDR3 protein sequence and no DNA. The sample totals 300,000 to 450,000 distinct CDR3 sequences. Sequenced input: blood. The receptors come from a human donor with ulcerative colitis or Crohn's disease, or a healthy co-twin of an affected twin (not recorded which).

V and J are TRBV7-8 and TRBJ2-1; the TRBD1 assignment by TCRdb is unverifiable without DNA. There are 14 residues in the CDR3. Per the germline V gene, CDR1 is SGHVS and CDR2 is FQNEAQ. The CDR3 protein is CASSLAGQLNEQFF.

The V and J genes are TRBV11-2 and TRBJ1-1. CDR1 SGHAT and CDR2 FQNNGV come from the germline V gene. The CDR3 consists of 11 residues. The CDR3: CASSAGLVAFF.

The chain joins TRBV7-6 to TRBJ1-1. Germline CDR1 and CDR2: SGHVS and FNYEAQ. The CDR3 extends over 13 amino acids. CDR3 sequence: CASSLREWSEAFF.

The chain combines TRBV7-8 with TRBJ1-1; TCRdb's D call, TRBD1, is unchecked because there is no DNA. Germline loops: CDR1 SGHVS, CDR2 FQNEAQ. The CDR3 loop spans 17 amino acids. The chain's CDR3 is CASSRSPGTGVGTEAFF.

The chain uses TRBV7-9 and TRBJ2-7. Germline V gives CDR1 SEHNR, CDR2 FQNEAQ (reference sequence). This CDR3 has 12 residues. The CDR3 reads CASSFSVMEQYF. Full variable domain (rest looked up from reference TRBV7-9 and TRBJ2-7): DTGVSQNPRHKITKRGQNVTFRCDPISEHNRLYWYRQTLGQGPEFLTYFQNEAQLEKSRLLSDRFSAERPKGSFSTLEIQRTEQGDSAMYLCASSFSVMEQYFGPGTRLTVT.

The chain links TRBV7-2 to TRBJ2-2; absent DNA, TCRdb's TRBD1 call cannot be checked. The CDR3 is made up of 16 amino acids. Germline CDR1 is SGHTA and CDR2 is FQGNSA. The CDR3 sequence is CASSPGSPGTTGELFF.

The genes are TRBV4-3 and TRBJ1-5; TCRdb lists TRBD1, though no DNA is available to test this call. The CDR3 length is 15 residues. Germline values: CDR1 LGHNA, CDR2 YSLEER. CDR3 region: CASSPDRTSNQPQHF.

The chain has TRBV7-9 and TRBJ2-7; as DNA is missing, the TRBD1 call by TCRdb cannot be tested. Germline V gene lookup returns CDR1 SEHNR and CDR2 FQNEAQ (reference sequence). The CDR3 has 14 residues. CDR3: CASSLGKGAYEQYF. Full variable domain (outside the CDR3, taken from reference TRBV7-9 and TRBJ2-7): DTGVSQNPRHKITKRGQNVTFRCDPISEHNRLYWYRQTLGQGPEFLTYFQNEAQLEKSRLLSDRFSAERPKGSFSTLEIQRTEQGDSAMYLCASSLGKGAYEQYFGPGTRLTVT.

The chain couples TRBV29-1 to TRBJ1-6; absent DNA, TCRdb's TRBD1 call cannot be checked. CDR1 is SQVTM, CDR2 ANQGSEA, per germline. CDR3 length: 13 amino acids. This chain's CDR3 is CSGSRGAGSPLHF.

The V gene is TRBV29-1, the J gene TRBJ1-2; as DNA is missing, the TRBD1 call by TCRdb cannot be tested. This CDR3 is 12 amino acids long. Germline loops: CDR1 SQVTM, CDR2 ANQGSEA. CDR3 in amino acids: CSVAPQDYGYTF.

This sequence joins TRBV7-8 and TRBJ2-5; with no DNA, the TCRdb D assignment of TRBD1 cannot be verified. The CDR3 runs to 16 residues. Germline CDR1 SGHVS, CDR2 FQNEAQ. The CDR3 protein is CASSSSTGYQVGTQYF.

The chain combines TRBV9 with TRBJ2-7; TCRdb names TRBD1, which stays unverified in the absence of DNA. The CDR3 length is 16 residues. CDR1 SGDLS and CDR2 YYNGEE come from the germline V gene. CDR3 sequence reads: CASSATHGTRWYEQYF.

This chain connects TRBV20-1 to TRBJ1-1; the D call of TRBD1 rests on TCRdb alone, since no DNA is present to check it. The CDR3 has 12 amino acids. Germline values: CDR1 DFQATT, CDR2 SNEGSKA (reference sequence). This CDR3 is CSAATGNTEAFF.

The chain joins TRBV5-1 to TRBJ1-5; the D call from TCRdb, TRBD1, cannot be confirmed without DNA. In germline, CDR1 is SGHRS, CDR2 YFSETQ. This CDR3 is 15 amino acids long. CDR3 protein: CASPLTTGGNQPQHF.

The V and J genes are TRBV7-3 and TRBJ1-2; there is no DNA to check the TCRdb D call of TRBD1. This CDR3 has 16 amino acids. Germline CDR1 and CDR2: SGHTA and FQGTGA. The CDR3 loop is CASSLHPSDRGHGYTF.

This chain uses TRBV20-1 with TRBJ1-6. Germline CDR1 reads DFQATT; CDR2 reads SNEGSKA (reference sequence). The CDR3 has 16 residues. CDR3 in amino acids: CSAITSRSSYNSPLHF.

The CDR3 spells CASNLNYREEKLFF. V and J are TRBV7-2 and TRBJ1-4; TCRdb proposes TRBD1, but this gene call is untestable without DNA. The CDR3 runs to 14 residues. The germline V gene has CDR1 SGHTA and CDR2 FQGNSA.

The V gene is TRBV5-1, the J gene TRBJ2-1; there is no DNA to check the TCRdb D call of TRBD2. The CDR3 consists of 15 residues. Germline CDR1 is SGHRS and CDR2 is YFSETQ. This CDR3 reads CASSLERGGYDEQFF.

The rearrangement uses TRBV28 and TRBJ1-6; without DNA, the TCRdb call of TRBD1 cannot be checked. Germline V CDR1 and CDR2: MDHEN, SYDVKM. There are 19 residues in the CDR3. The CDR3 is CASSRTGAYTYLGNSPLHF.

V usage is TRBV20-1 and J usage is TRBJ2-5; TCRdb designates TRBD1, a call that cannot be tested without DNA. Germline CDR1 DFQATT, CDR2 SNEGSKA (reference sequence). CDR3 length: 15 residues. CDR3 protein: CSARDWGQGQETQYF.

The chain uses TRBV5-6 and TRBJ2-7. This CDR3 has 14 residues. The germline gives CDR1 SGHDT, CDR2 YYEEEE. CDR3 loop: CASSLVRSRYEQYF.

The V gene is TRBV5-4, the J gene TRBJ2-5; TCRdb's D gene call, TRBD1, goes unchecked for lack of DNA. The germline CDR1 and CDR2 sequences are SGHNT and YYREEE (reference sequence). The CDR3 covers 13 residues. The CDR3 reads CASSNRGGETQYF.

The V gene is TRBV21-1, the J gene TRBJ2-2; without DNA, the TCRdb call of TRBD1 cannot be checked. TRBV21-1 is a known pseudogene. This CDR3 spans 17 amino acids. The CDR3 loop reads CASSKGYRGRVIGELFF.

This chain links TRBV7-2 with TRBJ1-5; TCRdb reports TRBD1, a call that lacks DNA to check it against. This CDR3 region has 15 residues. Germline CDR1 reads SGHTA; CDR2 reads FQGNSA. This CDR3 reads CASSPRPYSNQPQHF.

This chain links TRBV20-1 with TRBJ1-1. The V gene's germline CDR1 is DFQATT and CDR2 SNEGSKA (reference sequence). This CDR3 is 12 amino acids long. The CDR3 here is CSAQRMNTEAFF.

The CDR3 here is CASSQTTGPSPLHF. V and J are TRBV7-8 and TRBJ1-6; TCRdb outputs TRBD1, but without DNA this stays unchecked. CDR3 length: 14 residues. Per the germline V gene, CDR1 is SGHVS and CDR2 is FQNEAQ.

The CDR3 loop is CASSEYQGGSYEQYF. The chain employs TRBV3-1 and TRBJ2-7; the D gene TCRdb calls, TRBD1, cannot be checked with no DNA. Per the germline V gene, CDR1 is LGHDT and CDR2 is YNNKEL (reference sequence). The CDR3 consists of 15 residues.

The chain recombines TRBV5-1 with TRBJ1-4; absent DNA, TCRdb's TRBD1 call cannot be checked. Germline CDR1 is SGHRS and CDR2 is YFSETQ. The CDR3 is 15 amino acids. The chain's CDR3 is CASSLTGGRAEKLFF.

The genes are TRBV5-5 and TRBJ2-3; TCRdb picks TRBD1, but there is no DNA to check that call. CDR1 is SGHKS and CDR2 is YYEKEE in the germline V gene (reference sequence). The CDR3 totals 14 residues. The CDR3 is CASSLVIQADTQYF.

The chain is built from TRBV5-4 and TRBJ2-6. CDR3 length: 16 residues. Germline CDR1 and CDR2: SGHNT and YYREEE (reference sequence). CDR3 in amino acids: CASSLNGGSGANVLTF.

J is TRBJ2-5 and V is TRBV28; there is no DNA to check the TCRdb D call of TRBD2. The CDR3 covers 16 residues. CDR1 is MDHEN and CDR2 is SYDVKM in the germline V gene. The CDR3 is CASSPRGGPNQETQYF.

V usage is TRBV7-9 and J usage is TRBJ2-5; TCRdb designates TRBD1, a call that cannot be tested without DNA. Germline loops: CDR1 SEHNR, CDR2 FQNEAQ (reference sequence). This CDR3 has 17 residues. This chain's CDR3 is CASSQAGAQDIQETQYF.